What follows is one T cell receptor (beta chain) and its context. Its antigen is as yet unknown. Each CDR3 protein is one row after TCRdb ran MiXCR on the 5' RACE reads. The repertoire includes a few hundred thousand distinct CDR3 sequences, roughly 21% of them detected once, and 20% to 25% sits in the top ten. The CDR3 is made up of 15 amino acids. Trimming removed 6 bases from V and 4 bases from J; junction bases left unmatched: 10. This entry is derived from a study of T-cell memory formation after mild COVID-19. General study results and limits: The study found balanced CD4/CD8 in clones contracting day 15 to 85 and a CD4+ lean in later expanders.

Sequencing used PBMCs or a T cell subset sorted from them (not recorded which). This chain connects TRBV12-3 or TRBV12-4 to TRBJ1-1; TRBD1 aligns across 8 bases. The sequence was obtained from a man between 18 and 29 years old who had mild COVID-19 (a few samples of this study predate the infection). Cell type and time point are not known. The CDR3 spells CASSRTLGQGTEAFF. For the CDR3, the DNA is TGTGCCAGCAGCCGAACTCTAGGACAGGGCACTGAAGCTTTCTTT.